These 28 T cell receptor beta chains came from one sample sequenced in a study of T-cell reconstitution after alpha-beta-depleted transplantation in children. For TCRbeta, the library was prepared with unique molecular identifiers. TCRdb ran MiXCR on the PCR reads and lists one entry per CDR3 protein. The table shows about 200,000 distinct CDR3 sequences, with 14% to 15% occurring only once. Material: PBMCs from the stem cell graft donor, obtained from the stem cell graft. These receptors were taken from a human donor who donated a stem cell graft to a child with acute lymphoblastic leukemia.

The chain combines TRBV7-2 with TRBJ2-7; D tentatively reads TRBD1 or TRBD2 (5 bases each). Germline V gives CDR1 SGHTA, CDR2 FQGNSA. The V end lost 5 bases, the J end lost 3 bases, and 23 bases lay between the germline ends. The CDR3 sequence is 17 residues long. DNA for the CDR3: TGTGCCAGCAGCCCCGCAGGACATGCGGGCGCACTCTACGAGCAGTACTTC. Its translation is CASSPAGHAGALYEQYF.

This clonotype showed up many times. The chain recombines TRBV4-2 with TRBJ1-2; D call uncertain. Germline CDR1 is LGHNA and CDR2 is YNFKEQ. Trimming took 5 bases from V and 4 from J, leaving 14 bases between them. The CDR3 runs 14 residues. This CDR3 is CASSKNRESYGYTF. The CDR3 DNA reads as TGTGCCAGCAGCAAGAACCGGGAGAGCTATGGCTACACCTTC.

About this clonotype itself: A clone one base away is much larger, so this may be a read error. The chain is built from TRBV20-1 and TRBJ2-1, with D unclear. The V gene's germline CDR1 is DFQATT and CDR2 SNEGSKA (reference sequence). V lost 2 bases, J lost 8 bases, and 10 bases lay in between. The CDR3 contains 12 residues. The CDR3 spells CSARRLSYEQFF. The CDR3 coding sequence is TGCAGTGCTAGACGTCTAAGTTATGAGCAGTTCTTC.

This clonotype was seen once. This could be a read error, since a much larger clone is one nucleotide away. The chain couples TRBV5-1 to TRBJ2-1; D is uncertain. Germline V gene data show CDR1 as SGHRS and CDR2 as YFSETQ. The CDR3 covers 14 residues. CDR3 residues: CASSAQSVYNDQFF. CDR3 nucleotide sequence: TGCGCCAGCAGCGCCCAAAGCGTCTACAATGATCAGTTCTTC.

In regard to this clonotype: A much larger clone sits a single nucleotide away, making a read error possible. The rearrangement joins TRBV10-3 to TRBJ1-1; 9 bases align to TRBD1. This CDR3 spans 15 amino acids. CDR1 and CDR2 (germline): ENHRY, SYGVKD. The CDR3 DNA reads as TGTGCCATCAGTGAGGGACAGGGGTTTTACACTGAAGCTTACTTT. Translated, it gives CAISEGQGFYTEAYF.

This clonotype was picked up many times. V and J are TRBV25-1 and TRBJ1-1; tentatively, D is TRBD1 (6 bases). The CDR3 is 14 amino acids. The ends were cut back, 1 base at V and 4 bases at J, with 10 bases in the middle. Germline lookup yields CDR1 MGHDK and CDR2 SYGVNS. CDR3 nucleotides: TGTGCCAGCAGTGAATCTCGGGGGCCCACTGAAGCTTTCTTT. This encodes CASSESRGPTEAFF.

This clonotype was recorded many times. The CDR3: CSVYGGKFGTPYF. The CDR3 DNA reads TGCAGCGTTTATGGGGGGAAGTTTGGCACCCCTTACTTC. The rearrangement links TRBV29-1 to TRBJ2-7, with a possible D match to TRBD2 (6 bases). The CDR3 extends over 13 amino acids. The germline gives CDR1 SQVTM, CDR2 ANQGSEA. The V end was cut by 5 bases, the J end by 13 bases, with 24 bases between.

This clonotype came up many times. The CDR3 nucleotides read TGCGCCAGCGGGGAGGGTTCCACAGATACGCAGTATTTT. It yields the protein CASGEGSTDTQYF. The rearrangement uses TRBV5-1 and TRBJ2-3, with TRBD2 identical over 7 bases. The junction had 4 bases not matched to a gene; V was cut back by 7 bases and J by 2 bases. Per germline, CDR1 SGHRS and CDR2 YFSETQ. This CDR3 comprises 13 residues.

The chain is built from TRBV5-4 and TRBJ1-4, with D possibly TRBD1 on 5 matching bases. Germline-derived CDR1 and CDR2 are SGHNT and YYREEE (reference sequence). The CDR3 is made up of 15 amino acids. The ends were cut back, 1 base at V and 3 bases at J, with 10 bases in the middle. The CDR3 loop reads CASSLLGGPNEKLFF. Here the CDR3 DNA reads TGTGCCAGCAGCTTGTTGGGGGGTCCTAATGAAAAACTGTTTTTT.

This clonotype was counted at least ten times. J is TRBJ2-1 and V is TRBV3-1; TRBD2 matches at 7 bases. Germline loops: CDR1 LGHDT, CDR2 YNNKEL (reference sequence). This CDR3 region has 14 residues. V gave up 0 bases and J gave up 6 bases; unmatched junction bases: 2. The CDR3 DNA sequence: TGTGCCAGCAGCCAAGATGGGAGGGGCAATGAGCAGTTCTTC. This translates into CASSQDGRGNEQFF.

This clonotype was found many times. The gene calls are TRBV5-1 and TRBJ2-1; 15 nucleotides match TRBD2. V was pared by 8 bases and J by 0 bases, with 9 bases of the junction left unmatched. This CDR3 is built from 18 residues. Germline-derived CDR1 and CDR2 are SGHRS and YFSETQ. CDR3 sequence (DNA): TGCGCCAGAACACCGGGACTAGCGGGAGGTAGCTCCTACAATGAGCAGTTCTTC. This encodes CARTPGLAGGSSYNEQFF.

This sequence joins TRBV19 and TRBJ2-2; D call uncertain. Looked up from germline, CDR1 is LNHDA and CDR2 is SQIVND (reference sequence). This CDR3 comprises 18 residues. Deletions cut 4 bases from V and 3 bases from J, with 21 bases between. CDR3 in amino acids: CASSKSFVRTLDTGELFF. The CDR3 region has the DNA TGTGCCAGTAGTAAGTCTTTTGTCAGGACCCTGGACACCGGGGAGCTGTTTTTT.

In its sample, this clonotype was seen many times. V is TRBV20-1 and J is TRBJ2-4; 8 nucleotides align to TRBD1. The CDR3 runs 14 residues. The germline CDR1 and CDR2 sequences are DFQATT and SNEGSKA (reference sequence). With 4 bases clipped from V and 5 bases from J, the junction kept 7 bases outside the gene matches. Written as DNA, the CDR3 is TGCAGTGCTACCGCTCGGACAGGGCAAAACATTCAGTACTTC. This encodes CSATARTGQNIQYF.

This clonotype was counted ten times or more. The chain links TRBV21-1 to TRBJ2-2; TRBD1 is the table's D call, not checked against the DNA. TRBV21-1 is labeled a pseudogene. This CDR3 has 13 residues. The DNA of the CDR3 is TGTGCCAGAGGGGGGATGAACACCGGGGAGCTGTTTTTT. Amino acids: CARGGMNTGELFF.

This clonotype was seen at least ten times. This chain links TRBV5-6 with TRBJ2-3; D not resolved. This CDR3 is built from 14 residues. V was pared by 3 bases and J by 3 bases, with 11 bases between. Germline CDR1 and CDR2: SGHDT and YYEEEE. As DNA, the CDR3 is TGTGCCAGCAGCTCCTTAGTGGGTACAGATACGCAGTATTTT. Its protein product is CASSSLVGTDTQYF.

The table lists this clonotype with many counts. The chain has TRBV29-1 and TRBJ2-4, with D perhaps TRBD1 (5 bases). V shed 6 bases and J shed 0 bases, with 21 bases lying between them. Germline V gives CDR1 SQVTM, CDR2 ANQGSEA. This CDR3 comprises 17 residues. CDR3 residues: CSVDLDSRLLAKNIQYF. The CDR3 DNA is TGCAGCGTCGACCTTGACAGCCGTTTATTAGCCAAAAACATTCAGTACTTC.

At least ten counts were recorded for this clonotype. This chain uses TRBV29-1 with TRBJ2-5, with 9 bases aligning to TRBD2. This CDR3 region has 13 residues. V lost 3 bases and J lost 4; bases outside the gene matches: 3. From germline, CDR1 is SQVTM and CDR2 ANQGSEA. The CDR3 spells CSVEAGGPETQYF. CDR3 DNA sequence: TGCAGCGTTGAGGCGGGAGGGCCAGAGACCCAGTACTTC.

This clonotype occurred many times. J is TRBJ1-3 and V is TRBV20-1; perhaps TRBD1 as D (6 bases). The CDR3 sequence is 13 residues long. With 4 bases removed from V and 5 bases from J, the gap between germline ends came to 12 bases. Germline assignment: CDR1 DFQATT and CDR2 SNEGSKA (reference sequence). Here the CDR3 reads CSATDRGRNTIYF. The CDR3 region has the DNA TGCAGTGCTACGGACAGAGGAAGAAACACCATATATTTT.

This clonotype was picked up many times. This CDR3 is CASSPNRVRSYEQYF. Here the CDR3 DNA reads TGTGCCAGCAGTCCGAACAGGGTGCGCTCCTACGAGCAGTACTTC. The chain joins TRBV12-3 or TRBV12-4 to TRBJ2-7; D is perhaps TRBD1 (6 bases). Trimming removed 5 bases at V and 0 bases at J, with 14 bases between. The CDR3 totals 15 residues.

This clonotype was recorded many times. The rearrangement links TRBV11-2 to TRBJ2-1; D might be TRBD1 (5 bases). The germline V gene encodes CDR1 SGHAT and CDR2 FQNNGV. V was shortened by 3 bases and J by 6 bases, with 9 bases between the two germline ends. This CDR3 region has 13 residues. The CDR3 spells CASSLGPANEQFF. The CDR3 DNA is TGTGCCAGCAGCTTGGGGCCCGCCAATGAGCAGTTCTTC.

This clonotype was observed a handful of times. The chain couples TRBV11-2 to TRBJ2-3, with D uncertain. CDR3 length: 19 amino acids. V lost 5 bases and J 2 bases, leaving 26 bases between the germline ends. Germline loops: CDR1 SGHAT, CDR2 FQNNGV. The CDR3 loop reads CASSPAWARGYQVTDTQYF. The CDR3 DNA reads as TGTGCCAGCAGCCCGGCGTGGGCCAGAGGCTACCAAGTCACAGATACGCAGTATTTT.

Many counts were recorded for this clonotype. V usage is TRBV7-9 and J usage is TRBJ2-2; D might be TRBD2 (5 bases). The CDR3 extends over 15 amino acids. Per germline, CDR1 SEHNR and CDR2 FQNEAQ (reference sequence). V lost 3 bases and J 1 base, leaving 9 bases between the germline ends. The DNA of the CDR3 is TGTGCCAGCAGCTTCGGGGATCTGAACACCGGGGAGCTGTTTTTT. Translating gives CASSFGDLNTGELFF.

This clonotype was detected a few times. The chain joins TRBV5-1 to TRBJ2-1, with 7 bases lining up with TRBD2. The CDR3 spans 15 residues. Trimming at V came to 3 bases and at J to 2 bases, leaving 5 bases not matched to a gene. Germline loops: CDR1 SGHRS, CDR2 YFSETQ. In DNA, the CDR3 is TGCGCCAGCAGCTCCACTAGCGTGCCCTACAATGAGCAGTTCTTC. Its translation: CASSSTSVPYNEQFF.

This clonotype was observed many times. The chain couples TRBV5-1 to TRBJ2-1; possibly TRBD2 for D (5 bases). The CDR3 spans 18 residues. Deletions cut 5 bases from V and 0 bases from J, with 21 bases between. Germline CDR1 SGHRS, CDR2 YFSETQ. The CDR3 here is CASSGLGKEGGSYNEQFF. CDR3 bases: TGCGCCAGCAGTGGGTTAGGGAAAGAAGGAGGCTCCTACAATGAGCAGTTCTTC.

This clonotype was counted ten times or more. The V call is TRBV11-2, the J call TRBJ1-1, with unresolved D. This CDR3 has 15 amino acids. CDR1 is SGHAT and CDR2 is FQNNGV in the germline V gene. The V end was cut by 5 bases, the J end by 4 bases, with 17 bases between. Here the CDR3 DNA reads TGTGCCAGCAGCCCACTGGGCGGGGTCGGCACTGAAGCTTTCTTT. Translating gives CASSPLGGVGTEAFF.

This clonotype was recorded a few times. The genes are TRBV5-1 and TRBJ1-4; TRBD1 is a possible D gene (6 bases). This CDR3 is 15 amino acids long. The V end was cut by 3 bases, the J end by 5 bases, with 14 bases between. CDR1 is SGHRS and CDR2 is YFSETQ in the germline V gene. This CDR3 reads CASSSQGSQNEKLFF. In DNA form, the CDR3 reads TGCGCCAGCAGCTCACAGGGTTCGCAAAATGAAAAACTGTTTTTT.

This clonotype was counted ten times or more. The V and J genes are TRBV5-6 and TRBJ1-1; the D is unclear. V was cut by 1 base and J by 0 bases, with 10 bases left in between. The CDR3 runs to 15 residues. Germline loops: CDR1 SGHDT, CDR2 YYEEEE. CDR3 DNA sequence: TGTGCCAGCAGCTTGTTTTCCCGAATGAACACTGAAGCTTTCTTT. Its protein is CASSLFSRMNTEAFF.

This clonotype was counted ten times or more. The DNA for the CDR3 is TGTGCCAGCAGCTTGGGCAGGGGGGTCGGGAGTGAAGCTTTCTTT. It specifies CASSLGRGVGSEAFF. V gene TRBV5-8 combines with J gene TRBJ1-1; TRBD1 matches 7 bases. Germline V gene lookup returns CDR1 SGHTS and CDR2 YDEGEE. V dropped 0 bases and J dropped 7; count of bases not matched to a gene: 9. This CDR3 has 15 amino acids.